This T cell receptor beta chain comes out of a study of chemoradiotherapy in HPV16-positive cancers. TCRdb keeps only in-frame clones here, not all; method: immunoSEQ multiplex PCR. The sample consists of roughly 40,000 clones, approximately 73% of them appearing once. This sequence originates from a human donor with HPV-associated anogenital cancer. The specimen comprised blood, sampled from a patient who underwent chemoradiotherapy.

CDR3 nucleotides: TGCAGCGTTGGGGGGCAGGACTATGGCTACACCTTC. It yields the protein CSVGGQDYGYTF. V usage is TRBV29-1 and J usage is TRBJ1-2, with a weak D call TRBD1 (6 bases). Trimming shortened V by 4 bases and J by 3 bases, and 9 bases separated the two germline ends. The CDR3 sequence is 12 residues long. The germline gives CDR1 SQVTM, CDR2 ANQGSEA.